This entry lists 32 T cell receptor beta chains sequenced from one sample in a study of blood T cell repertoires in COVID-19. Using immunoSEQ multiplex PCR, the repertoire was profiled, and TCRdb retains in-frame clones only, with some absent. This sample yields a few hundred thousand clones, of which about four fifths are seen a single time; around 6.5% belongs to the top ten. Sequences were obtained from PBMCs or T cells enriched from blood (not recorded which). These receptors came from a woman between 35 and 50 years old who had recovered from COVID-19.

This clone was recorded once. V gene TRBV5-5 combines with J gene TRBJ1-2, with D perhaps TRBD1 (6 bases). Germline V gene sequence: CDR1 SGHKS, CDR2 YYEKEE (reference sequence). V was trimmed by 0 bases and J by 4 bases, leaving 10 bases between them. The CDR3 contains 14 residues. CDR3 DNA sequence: TGTGCCAGCAGCTTGGCCGCGGGGGCCTATGGCTACACCTTC. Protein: CASSLAAGAYGYTF.

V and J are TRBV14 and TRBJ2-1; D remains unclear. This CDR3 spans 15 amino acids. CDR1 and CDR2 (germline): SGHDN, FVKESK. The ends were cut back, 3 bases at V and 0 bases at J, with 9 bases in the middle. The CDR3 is CASSHRASSYNEQFF. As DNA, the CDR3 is TGTGCCAGCAGCCACCGTGCGAGCTCCTACAATGAGCAGTTCTTC.

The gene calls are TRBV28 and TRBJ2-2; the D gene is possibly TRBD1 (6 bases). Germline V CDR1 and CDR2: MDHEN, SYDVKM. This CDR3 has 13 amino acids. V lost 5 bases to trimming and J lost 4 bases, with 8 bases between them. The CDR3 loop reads CASSLQGTGELFF. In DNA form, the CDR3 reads TGTGCCAGCAGTCTACAGGGCACCGGGGAGCTGTTTTTT.

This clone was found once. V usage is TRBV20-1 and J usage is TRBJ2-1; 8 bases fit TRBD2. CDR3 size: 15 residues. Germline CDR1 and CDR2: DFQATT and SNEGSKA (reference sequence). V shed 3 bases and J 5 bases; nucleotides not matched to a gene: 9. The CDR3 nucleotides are TGCAGTGCTAGTTCTTACGCGGGAGGAGACAATGAGCAGTTCTTC. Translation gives CSASSYAGGDNEQFF.

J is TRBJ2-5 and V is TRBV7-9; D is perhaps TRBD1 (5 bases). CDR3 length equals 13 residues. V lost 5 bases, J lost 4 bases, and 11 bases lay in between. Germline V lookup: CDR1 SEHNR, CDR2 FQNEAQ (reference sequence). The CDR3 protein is CASSPGHSETQYF. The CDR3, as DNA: TGTGCCAGCAGCCCTGGACACTCAGAGACCCAGTACTTC.

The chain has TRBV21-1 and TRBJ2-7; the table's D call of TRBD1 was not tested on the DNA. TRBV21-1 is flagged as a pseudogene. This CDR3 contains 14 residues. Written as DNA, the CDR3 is TGTGCCAGCAGGAGACGGACAGGGAGCTACGAGCAGTACGTC. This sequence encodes CASRRRTGSYEQYV.

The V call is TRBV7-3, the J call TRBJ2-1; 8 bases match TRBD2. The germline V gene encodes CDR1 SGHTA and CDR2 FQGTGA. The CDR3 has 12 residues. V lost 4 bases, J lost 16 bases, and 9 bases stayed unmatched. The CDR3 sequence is CASSSHSGNLFF. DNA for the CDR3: TGTGCCAGCAGCTCCCATAGCGGGAATCTCTTCTTC.

CDR3 loop: CASSEAGTRNTEAFF. The CDR3 DNA is TGTGCCAGCAGTGAAGCGGGCACAAGGAACACTGAAGCTTTCTTT. The chain carries TRBV6-1 and TRBJ1-1; D unclear. Germline-derived CDR1 and CDR2 are MNHNS and SASEGT. Trimming cost V 0 bases and J 1 base, with 9 bases left between them. The CDR3 consists of 15 residues.

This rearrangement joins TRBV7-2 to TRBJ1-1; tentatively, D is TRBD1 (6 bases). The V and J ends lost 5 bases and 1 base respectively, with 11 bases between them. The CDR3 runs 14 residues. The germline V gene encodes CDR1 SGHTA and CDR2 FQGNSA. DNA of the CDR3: TGTGCCAGCAGCGCCGGACAGAAGAACACTGAAGCTTTCTTT. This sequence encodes CASSAGQKNTEAFF. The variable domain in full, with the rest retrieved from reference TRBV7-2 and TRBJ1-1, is GAGVSQSPSNKVTEKGKDVELRCDPISGHTALYWYRQSLGQGLEFLIYFQGNSAPDKSGLPSDRFSAERTGGSVSTLTIQRTQQEDSAVYLCASSAGQKNTEAFFGQGTRLTVV.

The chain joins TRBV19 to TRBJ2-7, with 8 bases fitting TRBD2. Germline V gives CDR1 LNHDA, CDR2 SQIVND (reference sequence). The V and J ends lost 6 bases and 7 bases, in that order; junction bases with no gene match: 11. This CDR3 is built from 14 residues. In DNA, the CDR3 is TGTGCCAGTAGCCCGGGACGGGGGGGAGTGGAGCAGTACTTC. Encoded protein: CASSPGRGGVEQYF.

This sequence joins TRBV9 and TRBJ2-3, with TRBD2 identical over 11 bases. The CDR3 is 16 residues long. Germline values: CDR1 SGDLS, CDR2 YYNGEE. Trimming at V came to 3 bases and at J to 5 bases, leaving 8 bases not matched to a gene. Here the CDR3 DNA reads TGTGCCAGCAGCGATCTAGCGGGAGGAAAGGGAGATACGCAGTATTTT. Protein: CASSDLAGGKGDTQYF.

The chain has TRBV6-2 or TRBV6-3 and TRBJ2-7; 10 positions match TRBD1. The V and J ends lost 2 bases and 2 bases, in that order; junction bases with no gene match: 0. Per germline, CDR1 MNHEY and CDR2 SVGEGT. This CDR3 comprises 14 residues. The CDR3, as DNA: TGTGCCAGCAGTTACGGGACAGGGGCCTACGAGCAGTACGTC. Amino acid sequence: CASSYGTGAYEQYV.

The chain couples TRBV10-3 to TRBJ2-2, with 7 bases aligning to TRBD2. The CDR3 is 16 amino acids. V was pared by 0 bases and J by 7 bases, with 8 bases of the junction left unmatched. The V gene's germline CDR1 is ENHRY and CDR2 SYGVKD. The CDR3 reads CAISESSSGPSGELFF. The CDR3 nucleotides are TGTGCCATCAGTGAGTCGTCTAGCGGCCCCAGCGGGGAGCTGTTTTTT.

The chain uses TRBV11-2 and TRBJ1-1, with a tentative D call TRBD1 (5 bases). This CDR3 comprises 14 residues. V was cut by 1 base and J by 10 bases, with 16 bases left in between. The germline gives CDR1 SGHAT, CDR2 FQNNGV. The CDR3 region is CASSLGVSGRGAFF. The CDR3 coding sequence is TGTGCCAGCAGCTTAGGGGTTTCGGGGAGGGGAGCTTTCTTT.

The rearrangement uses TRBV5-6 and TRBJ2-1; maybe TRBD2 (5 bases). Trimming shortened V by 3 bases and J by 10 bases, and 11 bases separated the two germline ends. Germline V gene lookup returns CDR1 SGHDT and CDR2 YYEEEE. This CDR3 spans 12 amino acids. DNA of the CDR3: TGTGCCAGCAGCTGGGGAGCCGAAGAGCAGTTCTTC. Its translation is CASSWGAEEQFF.

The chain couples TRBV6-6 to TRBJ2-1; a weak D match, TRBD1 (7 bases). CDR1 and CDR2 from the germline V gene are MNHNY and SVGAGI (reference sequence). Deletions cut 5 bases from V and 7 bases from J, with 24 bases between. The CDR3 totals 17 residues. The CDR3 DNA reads TGTGCCAGCAGTCGTCCAGGGGGTAGCGGATATCTTAATGAGCAGTTCTTC. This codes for CASSRPGGSGYLNEQFF.

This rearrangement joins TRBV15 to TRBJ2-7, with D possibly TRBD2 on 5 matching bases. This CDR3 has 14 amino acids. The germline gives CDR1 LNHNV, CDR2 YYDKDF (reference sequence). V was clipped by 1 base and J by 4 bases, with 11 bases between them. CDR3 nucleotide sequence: TGTGCCACCAGCAGAGGCCCGGACTTATACGAGCAGTACGTC. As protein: CATSRGPDLYEQYV.

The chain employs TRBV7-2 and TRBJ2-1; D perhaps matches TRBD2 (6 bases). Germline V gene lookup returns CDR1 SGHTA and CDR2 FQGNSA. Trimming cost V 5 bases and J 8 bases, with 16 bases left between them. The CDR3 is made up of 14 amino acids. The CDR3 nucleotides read TGTGCCAGCAGCGAGTTTTCGGGGGAGTATGAGCAGTTCTTC. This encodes CASSEFSGEYEQFF.

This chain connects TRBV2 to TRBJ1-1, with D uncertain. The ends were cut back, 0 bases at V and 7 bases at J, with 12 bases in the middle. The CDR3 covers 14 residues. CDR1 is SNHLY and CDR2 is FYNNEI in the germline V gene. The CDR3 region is CASSEARPELEAFF. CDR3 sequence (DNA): TGTGCCAGCAGTGAAGCGCGGCCAGAGCTTGAAGCTTTCTTT.

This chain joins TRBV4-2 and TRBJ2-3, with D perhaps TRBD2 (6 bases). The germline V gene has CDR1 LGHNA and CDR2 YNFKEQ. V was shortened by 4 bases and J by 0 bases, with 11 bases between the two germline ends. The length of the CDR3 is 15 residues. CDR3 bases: TGTGCCAGCAGCCCGAGGAGGGAGAGCACAGATACGCAGTATTTT. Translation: CASSPRRESTDTQYF.

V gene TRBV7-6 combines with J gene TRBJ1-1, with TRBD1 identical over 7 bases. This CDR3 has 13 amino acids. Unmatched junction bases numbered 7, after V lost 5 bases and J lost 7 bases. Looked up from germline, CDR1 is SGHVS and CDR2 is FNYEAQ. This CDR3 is CASSPRTGFEAFF. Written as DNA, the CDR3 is TGTGCCAGCAGCCCTAGGACAGGTTTTGAAGCTTTCTTT.

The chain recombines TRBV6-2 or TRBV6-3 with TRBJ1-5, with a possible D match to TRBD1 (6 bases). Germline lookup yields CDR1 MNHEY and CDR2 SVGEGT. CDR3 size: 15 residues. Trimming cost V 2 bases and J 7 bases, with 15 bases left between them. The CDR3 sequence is CASSYIPGAGQPQHF. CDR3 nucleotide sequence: TGTGCCAGCAGTTACATTCCAGGGGCCGGGCAGCCCCAGCATTTT.

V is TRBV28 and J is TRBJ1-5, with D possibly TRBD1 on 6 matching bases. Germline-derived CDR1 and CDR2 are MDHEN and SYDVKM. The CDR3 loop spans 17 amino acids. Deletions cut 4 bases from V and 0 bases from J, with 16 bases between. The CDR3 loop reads CASSSVTGTYSNQPQHF. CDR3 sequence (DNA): TGTGCCAGCAGTTCCGTAACAGGGACCTATAGCAATCAGCCCCAGCATTTT.

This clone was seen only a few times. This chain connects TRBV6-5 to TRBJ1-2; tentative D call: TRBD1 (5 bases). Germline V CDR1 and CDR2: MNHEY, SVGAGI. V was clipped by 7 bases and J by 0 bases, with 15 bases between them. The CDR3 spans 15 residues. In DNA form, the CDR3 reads TGTGCCAGCAAATCCCAGGGCCCAGCTAACTATGGCTACACCTTC. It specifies CASKSQGPANYGYTF.

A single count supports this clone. The CDR3 reads CASSLETSTDTQYF. The CDR3 DNA is TGCGCCAGCAGCTTGGAGACTAGCACAGATACGCAGTATTTT. This chain joins TRBV5-1 and TRBJ2-3; D gene uncertain. CDR1 is SGHRS, CDR2 YFSETQ, per germline. V was cut by 0 bases and J by 0 bases, with 5 bases left in between. CDR3 length: 14 amino acids.

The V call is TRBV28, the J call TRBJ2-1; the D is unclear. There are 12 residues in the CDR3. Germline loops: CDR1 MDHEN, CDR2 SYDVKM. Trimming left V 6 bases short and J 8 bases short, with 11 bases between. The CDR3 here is CASRAERDEQFF. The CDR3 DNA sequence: TGTGCCAGCAGAGCTGAGCGCGATGAGCAGTTCTTC.

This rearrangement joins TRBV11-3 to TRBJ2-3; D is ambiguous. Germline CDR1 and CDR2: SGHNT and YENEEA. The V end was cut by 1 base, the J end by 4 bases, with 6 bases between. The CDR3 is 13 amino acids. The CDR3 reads CASSLGSPDTQYF. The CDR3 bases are TGTGCCAGCAGCTTAGGGAGCCCAGATACGCAGTATTTT.

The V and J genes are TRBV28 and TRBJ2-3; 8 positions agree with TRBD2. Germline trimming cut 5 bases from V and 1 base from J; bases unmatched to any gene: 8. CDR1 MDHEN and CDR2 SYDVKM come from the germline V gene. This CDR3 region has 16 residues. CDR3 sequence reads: CASSPSLTSGTDTQYF. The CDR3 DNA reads TGTGCCAGCAGTCCCTCTCTGACTAGCGGCACAGATACGCAGTATTTT.

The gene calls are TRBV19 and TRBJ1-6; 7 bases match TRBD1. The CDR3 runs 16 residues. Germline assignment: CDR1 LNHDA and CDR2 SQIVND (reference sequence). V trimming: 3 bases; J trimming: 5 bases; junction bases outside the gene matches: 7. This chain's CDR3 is CASSIEGQKDNSPLHF. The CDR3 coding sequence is TGTGCCAGTAGTATCGAGGGACAGAAAGATAATTCACCCCTCCACTTT.

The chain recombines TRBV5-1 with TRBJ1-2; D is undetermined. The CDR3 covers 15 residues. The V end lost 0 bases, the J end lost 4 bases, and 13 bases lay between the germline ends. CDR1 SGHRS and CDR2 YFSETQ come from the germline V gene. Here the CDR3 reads CASSLVVSSVYGYTF. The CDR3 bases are TGCGCCAGCAGCTTGGTCGTATCAAGCGTCTATGGCTACACCTTC.

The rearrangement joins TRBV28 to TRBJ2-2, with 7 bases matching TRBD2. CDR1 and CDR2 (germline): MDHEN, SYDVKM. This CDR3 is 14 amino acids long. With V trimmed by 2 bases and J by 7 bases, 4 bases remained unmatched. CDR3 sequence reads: CASSLAGADGELFF. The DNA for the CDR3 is TGTGCCAGCAGTTTAGCGGGAGCGGACGGGGAGCTGTTTTTT.

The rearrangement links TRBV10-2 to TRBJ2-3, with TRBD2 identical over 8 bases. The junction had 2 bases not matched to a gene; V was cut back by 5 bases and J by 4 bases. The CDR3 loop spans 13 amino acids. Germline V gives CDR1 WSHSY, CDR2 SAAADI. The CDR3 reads CASSWRGADTQYF. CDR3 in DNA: TGCGCCAGCAGTTGGCGGGGGGCAGATACGCAGTATTTT.